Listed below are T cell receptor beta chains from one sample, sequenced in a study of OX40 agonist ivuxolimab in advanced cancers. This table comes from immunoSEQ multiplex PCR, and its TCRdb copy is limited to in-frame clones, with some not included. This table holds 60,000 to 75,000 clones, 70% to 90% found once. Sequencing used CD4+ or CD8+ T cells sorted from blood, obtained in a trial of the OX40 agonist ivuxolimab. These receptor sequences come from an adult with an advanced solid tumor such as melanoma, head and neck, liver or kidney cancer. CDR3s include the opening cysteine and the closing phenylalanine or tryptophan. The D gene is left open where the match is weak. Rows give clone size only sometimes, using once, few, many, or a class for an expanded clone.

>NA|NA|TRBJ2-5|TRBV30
CAWSVGGGKMQETQYF
TGTGCCTGGAGTGTAGGTGGCGGGAAGATGCAAGAGACCCAGTACTTC
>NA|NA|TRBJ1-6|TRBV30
CAWRITDSPLHF
TGTGCCTGGAGGATAACGGATTCACCCCTCCACTTT
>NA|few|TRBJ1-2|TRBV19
CASSPIGGAYGYTF
TGTGCCAGTAGTCCGATAGGGGGGGCCTATGGCTACACCTTC
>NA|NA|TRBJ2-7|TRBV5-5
CASMGSYEQYF
TGTGCCAGCATGGGATCCTACGAGCAGTACTTC
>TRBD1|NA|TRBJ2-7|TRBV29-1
CSVTDRGPAYEQYF
TGCAGCGTAACCGACAGGGGGCCCGCCTACGAGCAGTACTTC
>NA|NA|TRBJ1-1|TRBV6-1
CASSEGPTGDMNTEAFF
TGTGCCAGCAGTGAAGGTCCTACAGGTGACATGAACACTGAAGCTTTCTTT
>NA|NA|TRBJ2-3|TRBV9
CASSEGTIRTDTQYF
TGTGCCAGCAGCGAGGGCACCATTAGAACAGATACGCAGTATTTT
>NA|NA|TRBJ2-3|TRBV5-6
CASSWSDTQYF
TGTGCCAGCAGCTGGTCAGATACGCAGTATTTT
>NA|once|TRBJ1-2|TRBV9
CASSVGAAANYGYTF
TGTGCCAGCAGCGTAGGGGCAGCGGCTAACTATGGCTACACCTTC
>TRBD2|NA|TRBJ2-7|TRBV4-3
CASSQRVLSGGPGGEQYF
TGCGCCAGCAGCCAAAGGGTTCTTAGCGGGGGGCCAGGAGGCGAGCAGTACTTC
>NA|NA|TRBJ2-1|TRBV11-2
CASSLGYGLHEQFF
TGTGCCAGCAGCTTAGGGTACGGACTACACGAGCAGTTCTTC
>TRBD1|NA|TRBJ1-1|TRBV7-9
CASSFGTGIINTEAFF
TGTGCCAGCAGCTTCGGGACAGGGATAATAAACACTGAAGCTTTCTTT
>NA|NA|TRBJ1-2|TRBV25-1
CASSEVEGSYGYTF
TGTGCCAGCAGTGAAGTGGAGGGGTCCTATGGCTACACCTTC
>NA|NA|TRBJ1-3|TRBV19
CASSNRGSPSSGNTIYF
TGTGCCAGTAGTAACCGGGGCAGCCCGAGCTCTGGAAACACCATATATTTT
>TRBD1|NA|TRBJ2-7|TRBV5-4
CASSPLRQGASYEQYF
TGTGCCAGCAGCCCCCTACGACAGGGAGCCTCCTACGAGCAGTACTTC
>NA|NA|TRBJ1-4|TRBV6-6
CASSYRGSLNEKLFF
TGTGCCAGCAGTTACCGTGGGTCCCTTAATGAAAAACTGTTTTTT
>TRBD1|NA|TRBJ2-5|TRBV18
CASSPGTVETQYF
TGTGCCAGCTCACCGGGGACAGTAGAGACCCAGTACTTC
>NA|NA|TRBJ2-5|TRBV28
CAIQARQETQYF
TGTGCCATCCAAGCGAGACAAGAGACCCAGTACTTC
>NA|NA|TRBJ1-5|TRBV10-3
CAIGESSDQPQHF
TGTGCCATCGGGGAAAGCTCAGATCAGCCCCAGCATTTT
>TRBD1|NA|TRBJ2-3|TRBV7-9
CASSLGRTGGTDTQYF
TGTGCCAGCAGCCTAGGACGGACAGGGGGCACAGATACGCAGTATTTT